This entry lists 16 T cell receptor beta chains sequenced from one sample in a study of cytomegalovirus exposure and HLA in healthy donors. PCR was performed using 60 Vbeta and 13 Jbeta primers. The method was immunoSEQ multiplex PCR; TCRdb's version includes in-frame clones alone and lacks a portion of them. The data hold about 120,000 clones, with around three quarters observed a single time. Sequenced: PBMCs. The receptors were gathered from a male donor in good health and CMV-seronegative.

The J gene is TRBJ2-7, the V gene TRBV25-1; 8 positions agree with TRBD1. Germline V lookup: CDR1 MGHDK, CDR2 SYGVNS. This CDR3 comprises 14 residues. Trimming took 3 bases from V and 5 from J; bases not matched to a gene: 6. The CDR3 is CASSEGQGADEQYF. CDR3 in DNA: TGTGCCAGCAGTGAGGGTCAGGGGGCGGACGAGCAGTACTTC.

This clone was observed a few times. J is TRBJ2-3 and V is TRBV25-1; D is possibly TRBD2 (6 bases). The CDR3 spans 13 residues. CDR1 MGHDK and CDR2 SYGVNS come from the germline V gene. The ends were cut back, 11 bases at V and 0 bases at J, with 12 bases in the middle. The CDR3 nucleotides are TGTGCCGTCGGGACTTCAAGCACAGATACGCAGTATTTT. Translated: CAVGTSSTDTQYF.

The chain joins TRBV19 to TRBJ2-2; D call uncertain. This CDR3 has 12 amino acids. Germline V gene lookup returns CDR1 LNHDA and CDR2 SQIVND (reference sequence). The V end lost 6 bases, the J end lost 5 bases, and 7 bases lay between the germline ends. In nucleotides, the CDR3 is TGTGCCAGTAGAAGCAGGACCGGGGAGCTGTTTTTT. It yields the protein CASRSRTGELFF.

The J gene is TRBJ2-5, the V gene TRBV7-3; 11 bases align to TRBD2. Unmatched junction bases numbered 8, after V lost 0 bases and J lost 2 bases. Germline CDR1 reads SGHTA; CDR2 reads FQGTGA. The CDR3 length is 18 residues. CDR3 nucleotide sequence: TGTGCCAGCAGCTTAACGGTGTCGGGACTAGCGGTACAAGAGACCCAGTACTTC. Translating it yields CASSLTVSGLAVQETQYF.

The chain is built from TRBV10-3 and TRBJ1-1; D is possibly TRBD1 (6 bases). The CDR3 has 14 residues. Germline values: CDR1 ENHRY, CDR2 SYGVKD. V was shortened by 3 bases and J by 3 bases, with 11 bases between the two germline ends. The CDR3 DNA reads as TGTGCCATCAGTGACGGACAGAGGTACACTGAAGCTTTCTTT. Translating it yields CAISDGQRYTEAFF.

V is TRBV7-8 and J is TRBJ2-1, with 10 bases aligning to TRBD1. Looked up from germline, CDR1 is SGHVS and CDR2 is FQNEAQ. CDR3 length: 19 residues. The J segment lost 2 bases and the V segment lost 1 base, leaving 11 bases of the junction unmatched. In DNA, the CDR3 is TGTGCCAGCAGCTTAGGAGACAGGGGGCGCCCCACCCCCTACAATGAGCAGTTCTTC. This sequence encodes CASSLGDRGRPTPYNEQFF.

The V gene is TRBV14, the J gene TRBJ2-1; D may be TRBD1 (6 bases). The CDR3 is 16 amino acids. Deletions cut 4 bases from V and 5 bases from J, with 18 bases between. Germline V gene lookup returns CDR1 SGHDN and CDR2 FVKESK. The chain's CDR3 is CASSPHLPGQDNEQFF. The CDR3 nucleotides are TGTGCCAGCAGCCCGCACCTTCCGGGACAAGACAATGAGCAGTTCTTC.

The CDR3 here is CASSPLTDSYGYTF. As DNA, the CDR3 is TGTGCCAGCAGCCCTTTGACAGATTCCTATGGCTACACCTTC. The gene calls are TRBV7-9 and TRBJ1-2, with D perhaps matching TRBD1 (5 bases). The CDR3 has 14 residues. The germline V gene encodes CDR1 SEHNR and CDR2 FQNEAQ (reference sequence). Trimming removed 5 bases at V and 4 bases at J, with 14 bases between.

This CDR3 is CSGKGVASGRDQETQYF. The CDR3 DNA is TGCAGCGGCAAAGGTGTGGCTAGCGGGAGAGATCAAGAGACCCAGTACTTC. The chain combines TRBV29-1 with TRBJ2-5; 10 nucleotides agree with TRBD2. Germline lookup yields CDR1 SQVTM and CDR2 ANQGSEA. The trim removed 7 bases at V and 2 bases at J, leaving 16 bases unmatched. This CDR3 has 17 amino acids.

The V and J genes are TRBV19 and TRBJ2-7; TRBD2 aligns across 12 bases. CDR1 is LNHDA and CDR2 is SQIVND in the germline V gene (reference sequence). The CDR3 extends over 18 amino acids. The trim removed 3 bases at V and 2 bases at J, leaving 11 bases unmatched. CDR3 sequence (DNA): TGTGCCAGTAGTATGTCACTAGCGGGAGGACACCAAACCTACGAGCAGTACTTC. It codes for CASSMSLAGGHQTYEQYF.

This clone appeared a few times. The chain combines TRBV2 with TRBJ2-7; D not resolved. This CDR3 spans 12 amino acids. The germline V gene encodes CDR1 SNHLY and CDR2 FYNNEI. V shed 6 bases and J shed 0 bases, with 6 bases lying between them. The CDR3 reads CASSPGSYEQYF. Written as DNA, the CDR3 is TGTGCCAGCAGCCCGGGCTCCTACGAGCAGTACTTC.

This chain joins TRBV5-6 and TRBJ2-3; the match to TRBD1 covers 8 bases. Germline-derived CDR1 and CDR2 are SGHDT and YYEEEE. J lost 5 bases, V lost 4 bases, and 12 bases had no gene match. The length of the CDR3 is 16 residues. The CDR3 DNA is TGTGCCAGCAGCGGGCTAGGACAGGGCGCGGTAGATACGCAGTATTTT. It is translated as CASSGLGQGAVDTQYF.

V usage is TRBV10-1 and J usage is TRBJ2-1, with a weak D call TRBD1 (6 bases). Trimming took off 3 bases at V and 4 bases at J, with 13 bases between the two ends. The germline CDR1 and CDR2 sequences are WNHNN and SYGVQD (reference sequence). There are 15 residues in the CDR3. In DNA form, the CDR3 reads TGCGCCAGCAGTGAAGGACAGACGCCGTACAATGAGCAGTTCTTC. Amino acid sequence: CASSEGQTPYNEQFF.

This sequence joins TRBV4-1 and TRBJ2-7; 8 positions match TRBD2. The CDR3 is 16 residues long. V was pared by 3 bases and J by 0 bases, with 7 bases of the junction left unmatched. Germline-derived CDR1 and CDR2 are MGHRA and YSYEKL. The CDR3, as DNA: TGCGCCAGCAGCCATCGTAGCGGGGAAAGCTCCTACGAGCAGTACTTC. Translated: CASSHRSGESSYEQYF.

This chain connects TRBV6-1 to TRBJ1-6, with D possibly being TRBD1 (6 bases). CDR1 and CDR2 (germline): MNHNS, SASEGT. V lost 4 bases, J lost 6 bases, and 19 bases lay in between. The CDR3 length is 17 residues. CDR3 amino acids: CASSAVGGALGNSPLHF. CDR3 in DNA: TGTGCCAGCAGTGCAGTGGGGGGGGCTTTGGGTAATTCACCCCTCCACTTT.

The chain is built from TRBV19 and TRBJ2-1; maybe TRBD2 (7 bases). The V end lost 8 bases, the J end lost 3 bases, and 17 bases lay between the germline ends. Germline V lookup: CDR1 LNHDA, CDR2 SQIVND (reference sequence). This CDR3 is 15 amino acids long. CDR3 in amino acids: CASSPGAGDYNEQFF. Written as DNA, the CDR3 is TGTGCCAGTTCCCCGGGGGCGGGGGACTACAATGAGCAGTTCTTC.